The 8 T cell receptor beta chains listed next were all sequenced from one sample in a study of cytomegalovirus exposure and HLA in healthy donors. Vbeta (60) and Jbeta (13) primers were used in the PCR. Profiling relied on immunoSEQ multiplex PCR, and the TCRdb table lists in-frame clones only, not all of them. The sample has under 200,000 clones; 87% are singletons. Sequenced: PBMCs. The receptors were sampled from a woman younger than 45 in good health and CMV-seronegative.

The rearrangement joins TRBV29-1 to TRBJ2-1, with 11 bases matching TRBD2. From germline, CDR1 is SQVTM and CDR2 ANQGSEA. Trimming cost V 8 bases and J 3 bases; bases outside gene matches: 6. The CDR3 extends over 14 amino acids. This CDR3 reads CSTTGLAVYNEQFF. Written as DNA, the CDR3 is TGCAGCACCACGGGACTAGCGGTCTACAATGAGCAGTTCTTC.

This chain connects TRBV28 to TRBJ1-6, with D possibly TRBD1 on 5 matching bases. Germline V gene sequence: CDR1 MDHEN, CDR2 SYDVKM. The CDR3 has 15 amino acids. The V and J ends lost 6 bases and 0 bases respectively, with 9 bases between them. The CDR3 DNA reads TGTGCCAGCAGGCGGGACCTCTCCTATAATTCACCCCTCCACTTT. Translation gives CASRRDLSYNSPLHF.

J is TRBJ2-1 and V is TRBV5-4, with 8 bases lining up with TRBD2. Germline lookup yields CDR1 SGHNT and CDR2 YYREEE (reference sequence). The CDR3 contains 15 residues. V lost 2 bases and J lost 5; bases outside the gene matches: 6. The CDR3 is CASSFRGGSHNEQFF. The CDR3 DNA is TGTGCCAGCAGCTTCCGGGGGGGGTCCCACAATGAGCAGTTCTTC.

This chain uses TRBV19 with TRBJ2-3; the D is unclear. Germline CDR1 LNHDA, CDR2 SQIVND (reference sequence). The CDR3 contains 16 residues. The V end was cut by 4 bases, the J end by 0 bases, with 14 bases between. The CDR3 spells CASSRRLRMSTDTQYF. CDR3 sequence (DNA): TGTGCCAGTAGTAGGAGACTGAGAATGAGCACAGATACGCAGTATTTT. Full variable domain (remainder filled in from reference TRBV19 and TRBJ2-3): DGGITQSPKYLFRKEGQNVTLSCEQNLNHDAMYWYRQDPGQGLRLIYYSQIVNDFQKGDIAEGYSVSREKKESFPLTVTSAQKNPTAFYLCASSRRLRMSTDTQYFGPGTRLTVL.

This clone was detected ten times or more. The same CDR3 arises from other DNA sequences in this sample as well. This chain connects TRBV5-6 to TRBJ1-5; no reliable D call. Germline loops: CDR1 SGHDT, CDR2 YYEEEE. Between the trimmed V and J ends, which lost 0 bases and 4 bases, there was a span of 5 bases. This CDR3 contains 13 residues. This CDR3 reads CASSLGLNQPQHF. In nucleotides, the CDR3 is TGTGCCAGCAGCTTGGGACTAAATCAGCCCCAGCATTTT.

In its sample, this clone was seen a few times. The rearrangement links TRBV2 to TRBJ2-1, with TRBD2 matching over 9 bases. Germline assignment: CDR1 SNHLY and CDR2 FYNNEI. This CDR3 is 13 amino acids long. V lost 4 bases and J lost 8; bases outside the gene matches: 3. CDR3 DNA: TGTGCCAGCAGTGGGGGACTAGCCTATGAGCAGTTCTTC. As protein: CASSGGLAYEQFF. Filled out from reference TRBV2 and TRBJ2-1, the complete variable domain reads EPEVTQTPSHQVTQMGQEVILRCVPISNHLYFYWYRQILGQKVEFLVSFYNNEISEKSEIFDDQFSVERPDGSNFTLKIRSTKLEDSAMYFCASSGGLAYEQFFGPGTRLTVL.

The chain has TRBV5-5 and TRBJ1-1; 8 bases are a match to TRBD1. V lost 7 bases and J lost 1; bases outside the gene matches: 9. The CDR3 spans 15 residues. CDR1 is SGHKS and CDR2 is YYEKEE in the germline V gene (reference sequence). In DNA, the CDR3 is TGTGCCAGCGGAGGAAAGACAGGGGAGAACACTGAAGCTTTCTTT. The encoded protein is CASGGKTGENTEAFF.

The chain combines TRBV9 with TRBJ2-6; a possible D gene is TRBD1 (6 bases). Germline values: CDR1 SGDLS, CDR2 YYNGEE. The CDR3 runs to 17 residues. Trimming removed 4 bases at V and 3 bases at J, with 17 bases between. As DNA, the CDR3 is TGTGCCAGCAGCCCGGGGACACTGAAGAATGGGGCCAACGTCCTGACTTTC. Protein sequence: CASSPGTLKNGANVLTF.